This T cell receptor (beta chain) was sequenced for a study of shared clonotypes between healthy human individuals. Notes on the study in general: The sharing of 4.5% to 6.5% of naive CD4 clonotypes was seen across a few donors. Generally, estimated richness proved larger in naive subsets than it did in memory subsets. Relative to clonotypes present in all four donors, those not shared had lower generation probabilities.

There were only Caucasian adults among the donors, and all lived in Nashville, Tennessee. Sequencing used immunoSEQ multiplex PCR; TCRdb keeps in-frame clones, though not all of them. The sample lists fewer than 350,000 clones, over 75% seen once, with about a sixth in the top ten. To note about this clone: The target antigen is unknown.

CDR1 is SNHLY, CDR2 FYNNEI, per germline. This CDR3 is built from 13 residues. Trimming shortened V by 3 bases and J by 2 bases, and 7 bases separated the two germline ends. The chain combines TRBV2 with TRBJ1-2; D is undetermined. The receptor's source is a man younger than 35 in good health. The sample consisted of memory CD8+ T cells sorted from blood. This sample's subset: CD45RO+ cells pooled with CCR7-negative TemRA cells. The CDR3 DNA reads TGTGCCAGCAGTGATGGCAGGAACTATGGCTACACCTTC. It translates to CASSDGRNYGYTF. Variable domain in full (rest from reference TRBV2 and TRBJ1-2): EPEVTQTPSHQVTQMGQEVILRCVPISNHLYFYWYRQILGQKVEFLVSFYNNEISEKSEIFDDQFSVERPDGSNFTLKIRSTKLEDSAMYFCASSDGRNYGYTFGSGTRLTVV.